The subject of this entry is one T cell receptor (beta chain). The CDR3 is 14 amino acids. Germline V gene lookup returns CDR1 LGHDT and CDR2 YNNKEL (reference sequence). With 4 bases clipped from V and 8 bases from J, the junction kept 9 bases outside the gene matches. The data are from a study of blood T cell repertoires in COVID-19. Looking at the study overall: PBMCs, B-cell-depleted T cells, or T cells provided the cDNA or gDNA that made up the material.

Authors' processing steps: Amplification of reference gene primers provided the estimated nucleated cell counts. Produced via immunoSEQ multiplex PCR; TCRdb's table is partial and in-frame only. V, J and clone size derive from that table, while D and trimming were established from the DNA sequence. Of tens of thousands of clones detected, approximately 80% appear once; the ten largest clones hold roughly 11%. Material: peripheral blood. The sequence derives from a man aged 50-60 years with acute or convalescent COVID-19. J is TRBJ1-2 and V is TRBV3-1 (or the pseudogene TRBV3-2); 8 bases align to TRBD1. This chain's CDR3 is CASSRSQGGRGYTF. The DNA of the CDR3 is TGTGCCAGCAGCCGATCACAGGGGGGCCGGGGCTACACCTTC.